The 23 T cell receptor beta chains in this list originate from one sample, sequenced in a study of shared clonotypes between healthy human individuals. The repertoire was sequenced with immunoSEQ multiplex PCR; TCRdb's copy has only in-frame clones and lacks some. The top ten clones hold around 0.21% of a sample with fewer than 1 million clones, 90% to 98% of them seen once. Cells designated naive CD8 were CD45RO-negative and were positively selected for CCR7, with terminally differentiated effector memory CD45RA+ cells excluded. Sequenced sample: naive CD8+ T cells sorted from blood. The source of these receptors is a man aged 25-40 years in good health.

V gene TRBV19 combines with J gene TRBJ1-1, with D perhaps matching TRBD1 (5 bases). Germline CDR1 is LNHDA and CDR2 is SQIVND (reference sequence). Trimming shortened V by 6 bases and J by 7 bases, and 9 bases separated the two germline ends. CDR3 length: 11 residues. CDR3 in DNA: TGTGCCAGTAGACTGGGACTTGAAGCTTTCTTT. It translates to CASRLGLEAFF.

The gene calls are TRBV7-8 and TRBJ2-7; the match to TRBD2 covers 7 bases. CDR3 length equals 15 residues. Germline V lookup: CDR1 SGHVS, CDR2 FQNEAQ. Unmatched junction bases numbered 15, after V lost 8 bases and J lost 5 bases. As DNA, the CDR3 is TGTGCCAGCTGCCTCCGGGGTAGCGGGTGGGACGAGCAGTACTTC. Translated, it gives CASCLRGSGWDEQYF.

The chain employs TRBV4-3 and TRBJ2-2; no clear D gene. The CDR3 is 15 residues long. Germline V gene sequence: CDR1 LGHNA, CDR2 YSLEER. With 0 bases removed from V and 10 bases from J, the gap between germline ends came to 15 bases. The CDR3 here is CASSQELLVVVELFF. The DNA for the CDR3 is TGCGCCAGCAGCCAAGAATTGCTCGTGGTGGTGGAGCTGTTTTTT.

This rearrangement joins TRBV7-3 to TRBJ2-1; 9 positions agree with TRBD2. The germline gives CDR1 SGHTA, CDR2 FQGTGA. This CDR3 is built from 15 residues. Trimming cost V 2 bases and J 8 bases; bases outside gene matches: 7. In DNA form, the CDR3 reads TGTGCCAGCAGCTTAGCGGGAGGGGGAGATTATGAGCAGTTCTTC. Protein: CASSLAGGGDYEQFF.

The chain employs TRBV6-1 and TRBJ2-5, with D possibly being TRBD1 (6 bases). The germline V and J ends were trimmed by 5 bases and 4 bases, with 14 bases remaining between them. The germline gives CDR1 MNHNS, CDR2 SASEGT. The CDR3 covers 14 residues. The CDR3 loop reads CASSTQGIGETQYF. Written as DNA, the CDR3 is TGTGCCAGCAGTACTCAGGGGATCGGAGAGACCCAGTACTTC.

This clone showed up just once. This CDR3 is also generated by other DNA sequences in the sample. The gene calls are TRBV6-5 and TRBJ2-2; D is unresolved. Trimming took off 2 bases at V and 3 bases at J, with 4 bases between the two ends. The CDR3 is made up of 13 amino acids. CDR1 and CDR2 from the germline V gene are MNHEY and SVGAGI. Here the CDR3 reads CASSYRYTGELFF. DNA for the CDR3: TGTGCCAGCAGTTACCGGTACACCGGGGAGCTGTTTTTT.

The V call is TRBV7-2, the J call TRBJ2-3; TRBD2 aligns across 9 bases. The germline V gene has CDR1 SGHTA and CDR2 FQGNSA. This CDR3 is built from 17 residues. V was clipped by 0 bases and J by 1 base; unmatched bases: 5. The DNA for the CDR3 is TGTGCCAGCAGCTTAGCGCTGGGCGGGAGGGGCACAGATACGCAGTATTTT. It is translated as CASSLALGGRGTDTQYF.

Worth noting for this clone: This CDR3 is also generated by other DNA sequences in the sample. This chain uses TRBV9 with TRBJ1-5; D gene ambiguous. The CDR3 consists of 13 residues. Germline CDR1 reads SGDLS; CDR2 reads YYNGEE. Between the trimmed V and J ends, which lost 1 base and 5 bases, there was a span of 7 bases. This CDR3 is CASSVSGDQPQHF. CDR3 coding DNA: TGTGCCAGCAGCGTATCTGGAGATCAGCCCCAGCATTTT.

The rearrangement links TRBV7-2 to TRBJ2-1, with 7 bases identical to TRBD1. Trimming cost V 3 bases and J 7 bases; bases outside gene matches: 6. Germline lookup yields CDR1 SGHTA and CDR2 FQGNSA. CDR3 size: 14 residues. The CDR3 DNA sequence: TGTGCCAGCAGCTTCGGGACAGTGGCGAATGAGCAGTTCTTC. It specifies CASSFGTVANEQFF. The variable domain in full, completed from reference TRBV7-2 and TRBJ2-1, reads GAGVSQSPSNKVTEKGKDVELRCDPISGHTALYWYRQSLGQGLEFLIYFQGNSAPDKSGLPSDRFSAERTGGSVSTLTIQRTQQEDSAVYLCASSFGTVANEQFFGPGTRLTVL.

The chain is built from TRBV5-4 and TRBJ2-2; D call uncertain. The CDR3 is 12 residues long. Between the trimmed V and J ends, which lost 6 bases and 5 bases, there was a span of 8 bases. Germline CDR1 reads SGHNT; CDR2 reads YYREEE (reference sequence). The CDR3 DNA reads as TGTGCCAGCACCAGAGAGACCGGGGAGCTGTTTTTT. This translates into CASTRETGELFF.

The rearrangement joins TRBV7-8 to TRBJ2-3, with 9 bases that match TRBD2. Germline V gene lookup returns CDR1 SGHVS and CDR2 FQNEAQ. The ends lost 1 base at V and 5 bases at J; junction bases unmatched: 13. The CDR3 is 18 residues long. This chain's CDR3 is CASSLVDWTSAGRDTQYF. The CDR3 DNA is TGTGCCAGCAGCTTAGTAGATTGGACTAGCGCTGGTAGAGATACGCAGTATTTT.

This clone has more than one count but fewer than ten. The chain's CDR3 is CASSIATGGTEAFF. CDR3 coding DNA: TGTGCCAGTAGTATCGCCACAGGGGGCACTGAAGCTTTCTTT. V usage is TRBV19 and J usage is TRBJ1-1, with 8 bases matching TRBD1. Germline-derived CDR1 and CDR2 are LNHDA and SQIVND (reference sequence). The junction had 4 bases not matched to a gene; V was cut back by 3 bases and J by 4 bases. The length of the CDR3 is 14 residues.

This clone has only one observation. V gene TRBV6-5 combines with J gene TRBJ2-7; possibly TRBD2 for D (6 bases). The V gene's germline CDR1 is MNHEY and CDR2 SVGAGI. Trimming cost V 4 bases and J 3 bases, with 13 bases left between them. This CDR3 spans 14 amino acids. CDR3 residues: CASSFSTGGYEQYF. DNA of the CDR3: TGTGCCAGCAGTTTTTCTACCGGGGGCTACGAGCAGTACTTC.

This chain links TRBV11-3 with TRBJ2-7; TRBD1 agrees at 9 bases. Germline values: CDR1 SGHNT, CDR2 YENEEA. The trim removed 5 bases at V and 3 bases at J, leaving 5 bases unmatched. This CDR3 region has 14 residues. This chain's CDR3 is CASSHRDRVYEQYF. The CDR3 bases are TGTGCCAGCAGCCACCGGGACAGGGTCTACGAGCAGTACTTC.

This clone was seen a few times. This chain connects TRBV5-1 to TRBJ2-5, with 8 bases that match TRBD1. The CDR3 has 15 residues. Germline V gene data show CDR1 as SGHRS and CDR2 as YFSETQ. Unmatched junction bases numbered 8, after V lost 3 bases and J lost 4 bases. In DNA form, the CDR3 reads TGCGCCAGCAGCTCTAATACAGGGGGTGGAGAGACCCAGTACTTC. Translating gives CASSSNTGGGETQYF.

Comment on this clone: One end of the junction does not line up with germline, which may come from a read error. The chain employs TRBV10-2 and TRBJ1-5; TRBD1 matches 8 bases. The CDR3 has 14 amino acids. CDR1 and CDR2 (germline): WSHSY, SAAADI. The CDR3 nucleotides are TGCGCCAGCTGTGAGGGACAGGGCAATCAGCCCCAGCATTTT. Translated, it gives CASCEGQGNQPQHF.

The chain combines TRBV6-1 with TRBJ1-2; 7 bases align to TRBD1. The CDR3 has 14 residues. V was pared by 6 bases and J by 4 bases, with 8 bases of the junction left unmatched. Germline V gene sequence: CDR1 MNHNS, CDR2 SASEGT. CDR3 in amino acids: CASRPGQLLYGYTF. The CDR3 region has the DNA TGTGCCAGCAGGCCGGGACAGCTGCTCTATGGCTACACCTTC.

This sequence joins TRBV28 and TRBJ1-4; no clear D gene. The V gene lost 3 bases and the J gene lost 8 bases, with 16 bases spanning the gap. Germline V gene data show CDR1 as MDHEN and CDR2 as SYDVKM. The CDR3 covers 15 residues. CDR3 DNA sequence: TGTGCCAGCAGTTTCTATATGGATCTCTCCGAAAAACTGTTTTTT. Translated: CASSFYMDLSEKLFF.

The chain employs TRBV5-5 and TRBJ1-5; the match to TRBD1 covers 7 bases. The J segment lost 3 bases and the V segment lost 6 bases, leaving 15 bases of the junction unmatched. The CDR3 has 17 residues. The germline CDR1 and CDR2 sequences are SGHKS and YYEKEE (reference sequence). The CDR3 sequence is CASTPKFRTGINQPQHF. The CDR3 region has the DNA TGTGCCAGCACCCCTAAATTCAGGACAGGTATCAATCAGCCCCAGCATTTT.

This chain uses TRBV28 with TRBJ2-3; 8 bases map to TRBD1. CDR1 MDHEN and CDR2 SYDVKM come from the germline V gene. V shed 5 bases and J 5 bases; nucleotides not matched to a gene: 3. The CDR3 is made up of 13 amino acids. The chain's CDR3 is CASSITGGDTQYF. CDR3 DNA: TGTGCCAGCAGTATCACAGGGGGAGATACGCAGTATTTT.

This clone came up once. V usage is TRBV6-5 and J usage is TRBJ2-1; no definite D call. Deletions cut 6 bases from V and 7 bases from J, with 16 bases between. Germline CDR1 is MNHEY and CDR2 is SVGAGI. CDR3 size: 14 residues. The CDR3 loop reads CASRHLLGLNEQFF. The CDR3 DNA sequence: TGTGCCAGCAGGCATTTACTGGGGTTGAATGAGCAGTTCTTC.

The chain recombines TRBV28 with TRBJ2-7; no firm D call. Per the germline V gene, CDR1 is MDHEN and CDR2 is SYDVKM. V was pared by 10 bases and J by 6 bases, with 16 bases between. The CDR3 consists of 12 residues. The CDR3 region has the DNA TGTGCCACTTCAGCCTTCGAGCGCGAGCAGTACTTC. It specifies CATSAFEREQYF.

This clone was detected only a few times. This sequence joins TRBV19 and TRBJ2-7; maybe TRBD2 (5 bases). CDR3 length: 12 amino acids. Germline values: CDR1 LNHDA, CDR2 SQIVND (reference sequence). V shed 10 bases and J shed 5 bases, with 15 bases lying between them. This CDR3 is CATVGLRDEQYF. Here the CDR3 DNA reads TGTGCCACCGTCGGACTGCGGGACGAGCAGTACTTC.